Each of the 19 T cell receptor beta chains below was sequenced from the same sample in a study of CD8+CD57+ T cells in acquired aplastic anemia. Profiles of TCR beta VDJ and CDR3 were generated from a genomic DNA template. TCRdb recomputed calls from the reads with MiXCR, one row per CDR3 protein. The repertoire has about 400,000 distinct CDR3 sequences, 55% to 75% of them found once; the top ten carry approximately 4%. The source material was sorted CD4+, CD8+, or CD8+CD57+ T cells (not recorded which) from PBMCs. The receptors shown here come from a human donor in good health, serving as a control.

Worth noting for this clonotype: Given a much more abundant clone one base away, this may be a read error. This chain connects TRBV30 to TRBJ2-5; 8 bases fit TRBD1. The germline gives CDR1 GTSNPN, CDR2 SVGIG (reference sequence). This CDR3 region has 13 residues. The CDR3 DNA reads TGTGTCTGGGGCGGGACAGGAATGGAGACCCAGTACTTC. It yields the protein CVWGGTGMETQYF.

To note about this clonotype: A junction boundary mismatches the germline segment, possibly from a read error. The DNA of the CDR3 is TGTGCCAGCAGCCGACAGGGGGCGCGGACTGAAGCCTCCTTT. It translates to CASSRQGARTEASF. The chain links TRBV15 to TRBJ1-1, with 10 bases aligning to TRBD1. CDR1 is LNHNV and CDR2 is YYDKDF in the germline V gene (reference sequence). The CDR3 spans 14 residues.

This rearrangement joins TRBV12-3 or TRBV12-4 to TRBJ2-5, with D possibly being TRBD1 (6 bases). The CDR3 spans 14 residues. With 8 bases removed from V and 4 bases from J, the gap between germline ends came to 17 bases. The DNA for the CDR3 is TGTGCCAGCCGTCCATTGGGACACCGAGAGACCCAGTACTTC. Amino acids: CASRPLGHRETQYF.

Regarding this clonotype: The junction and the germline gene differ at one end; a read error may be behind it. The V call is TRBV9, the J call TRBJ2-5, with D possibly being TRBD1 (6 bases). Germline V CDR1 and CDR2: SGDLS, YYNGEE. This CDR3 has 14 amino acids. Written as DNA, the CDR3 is TGTGCCAGCAGCGTGGCAGGGGTTCAAGGGACCCAGTACTTC. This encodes CASSVAGVQGTQYF.

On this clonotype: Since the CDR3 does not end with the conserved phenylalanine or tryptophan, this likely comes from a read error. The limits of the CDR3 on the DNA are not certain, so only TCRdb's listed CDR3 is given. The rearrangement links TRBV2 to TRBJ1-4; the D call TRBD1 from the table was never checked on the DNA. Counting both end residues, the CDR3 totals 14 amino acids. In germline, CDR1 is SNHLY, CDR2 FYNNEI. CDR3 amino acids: CASRYSGTETYEQY.

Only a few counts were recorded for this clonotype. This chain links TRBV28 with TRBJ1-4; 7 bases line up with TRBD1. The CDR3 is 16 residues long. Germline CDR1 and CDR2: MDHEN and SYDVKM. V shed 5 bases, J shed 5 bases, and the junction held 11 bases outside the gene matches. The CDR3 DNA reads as TGTGCCAGCAGTCCTATGAAGGGGGCCACGAATGAAAAACTGTTTTTT. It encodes CASSPMKGATNEKLFF.

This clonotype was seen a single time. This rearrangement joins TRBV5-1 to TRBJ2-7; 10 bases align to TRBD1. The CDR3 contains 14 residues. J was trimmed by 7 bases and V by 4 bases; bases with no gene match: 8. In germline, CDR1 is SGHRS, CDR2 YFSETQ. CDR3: CASSKSPDRGEQYF. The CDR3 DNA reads TGCGCCAGCAGCAAATCCCCGGACAGGGGGGAGCAGTACTTC. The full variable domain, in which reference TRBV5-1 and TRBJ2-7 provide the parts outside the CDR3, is KAGVTQTPRYLIKTRGQQVTLSCSPISGHRSVSWYQQTPGQGLQFLFEYFSETQRNKGNFPGRFSGRQFSNSRSEMNVSTLELGDSALYLCASSKSPDRGEQYFGPGTRLTVT.

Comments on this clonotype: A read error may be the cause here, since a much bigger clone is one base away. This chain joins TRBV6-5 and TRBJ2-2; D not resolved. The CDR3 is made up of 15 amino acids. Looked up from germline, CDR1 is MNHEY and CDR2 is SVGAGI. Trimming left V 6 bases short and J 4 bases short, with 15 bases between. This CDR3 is CASSLNRALTGELFF. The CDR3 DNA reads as TGTGCCAGCAGCCTAAATAGGGCTCTCACCGGGGAGCTGTTTTTT.

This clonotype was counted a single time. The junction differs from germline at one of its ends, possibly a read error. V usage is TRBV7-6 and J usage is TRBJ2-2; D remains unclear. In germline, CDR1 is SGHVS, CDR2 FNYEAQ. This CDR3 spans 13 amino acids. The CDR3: CASSITLAGELFF. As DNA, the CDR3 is TGTGCTAGCAGCATCACCCTGGCCGGGGAGCTGTTTTTT.

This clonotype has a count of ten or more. This chain's CDR3 is CASSSQGNSPLHF. CDR3 sequence (DNA): TGTGCCAGCAGCTCACAGGGGAATTCACCCCTCCACTTT. This sequence joins TRBV11-1 and TRBJ1-6, with 7 bases lining up with TRBD1. The junction had 1 base not matched to a gene; V was cut back by 4 bases and J by 7 bases. CDR1 and CDR2 from the germline V gene are SGHAT and FQDESV (reference sequence). The CDR3 contains 13 residues.

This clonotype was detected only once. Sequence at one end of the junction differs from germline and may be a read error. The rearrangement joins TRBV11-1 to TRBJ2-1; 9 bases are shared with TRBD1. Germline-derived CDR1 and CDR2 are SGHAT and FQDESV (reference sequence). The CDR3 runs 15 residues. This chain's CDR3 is CASSFPGQGGNERFF. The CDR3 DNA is TGTGCCAGCAGCTTTCCGGGACAGGGTGGCAATGAGCGGTTCTTC.

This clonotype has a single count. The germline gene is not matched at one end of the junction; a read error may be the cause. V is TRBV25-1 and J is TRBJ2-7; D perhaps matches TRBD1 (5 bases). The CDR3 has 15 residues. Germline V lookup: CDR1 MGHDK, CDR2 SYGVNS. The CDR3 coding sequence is TGTGCCGGCGATGGGGCTAAGGGGCGCTCCTACGAGCAGTACTTT. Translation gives CAGDGAKGRSYEQYF.

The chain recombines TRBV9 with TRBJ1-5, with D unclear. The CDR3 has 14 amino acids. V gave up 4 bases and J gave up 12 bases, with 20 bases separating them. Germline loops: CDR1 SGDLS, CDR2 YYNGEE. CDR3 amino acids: CASSSKGRNHYQHF. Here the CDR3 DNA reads TGTGCCAGCAGCTCGAAAGGAAGAAATCACTACCAGCATTTT.

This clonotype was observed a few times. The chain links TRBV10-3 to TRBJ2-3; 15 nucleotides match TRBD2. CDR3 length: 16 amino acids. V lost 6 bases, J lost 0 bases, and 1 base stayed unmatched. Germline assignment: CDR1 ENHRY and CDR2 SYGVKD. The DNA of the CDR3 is TGTGCCATCAGGGGGACTAGCGGGGGGAGCACAGATACGCAGTATTTT. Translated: CAIRGTSGGSTDTQYF.

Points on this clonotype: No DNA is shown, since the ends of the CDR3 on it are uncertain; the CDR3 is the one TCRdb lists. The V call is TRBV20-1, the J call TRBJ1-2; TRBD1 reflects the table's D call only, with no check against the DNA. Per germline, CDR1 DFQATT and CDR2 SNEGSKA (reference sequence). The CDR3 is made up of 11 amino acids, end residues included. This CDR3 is CSVAGGSNQPF.

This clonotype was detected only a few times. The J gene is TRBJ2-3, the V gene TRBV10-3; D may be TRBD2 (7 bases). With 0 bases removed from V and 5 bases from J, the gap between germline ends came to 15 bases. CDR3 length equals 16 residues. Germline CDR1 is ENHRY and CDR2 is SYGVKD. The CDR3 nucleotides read TGTGCCATCAGTGAGTCGAGGGGGGGCCTAAGAGATACGCAGTATTTT. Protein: CAISESRGGLRDTQYF.

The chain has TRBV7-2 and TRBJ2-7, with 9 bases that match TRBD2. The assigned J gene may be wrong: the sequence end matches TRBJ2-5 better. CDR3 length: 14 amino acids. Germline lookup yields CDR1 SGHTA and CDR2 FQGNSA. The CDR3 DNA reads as TGTGCCCGCGGATACTTGCGGGGGGGAGAGACCCAGTACTTC. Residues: CARGYLRGGETQYF.

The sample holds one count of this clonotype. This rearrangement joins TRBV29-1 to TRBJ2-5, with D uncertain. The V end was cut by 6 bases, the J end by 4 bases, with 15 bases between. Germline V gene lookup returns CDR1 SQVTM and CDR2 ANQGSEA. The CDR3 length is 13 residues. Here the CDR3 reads CSVGRAPSETQYF. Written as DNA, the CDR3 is TGCAGCGTCGGCCGAGCGCCCTCAGAGACCCAGTACTTC.

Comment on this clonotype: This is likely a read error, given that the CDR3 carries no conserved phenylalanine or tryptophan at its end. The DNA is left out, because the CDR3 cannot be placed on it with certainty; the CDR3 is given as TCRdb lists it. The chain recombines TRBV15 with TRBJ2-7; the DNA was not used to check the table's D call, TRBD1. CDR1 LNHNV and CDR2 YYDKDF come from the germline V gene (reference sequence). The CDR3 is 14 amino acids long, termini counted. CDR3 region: CATSSGTDCGETFG.